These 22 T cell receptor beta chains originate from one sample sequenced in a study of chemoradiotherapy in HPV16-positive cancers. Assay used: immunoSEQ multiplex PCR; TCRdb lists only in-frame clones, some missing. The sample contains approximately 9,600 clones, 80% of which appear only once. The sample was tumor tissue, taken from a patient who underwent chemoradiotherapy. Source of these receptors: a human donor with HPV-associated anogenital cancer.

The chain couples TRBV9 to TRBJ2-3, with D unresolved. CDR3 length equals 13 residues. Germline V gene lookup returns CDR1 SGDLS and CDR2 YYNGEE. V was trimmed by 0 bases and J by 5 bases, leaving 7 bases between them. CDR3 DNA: TGTGCCAGCAGCGTAGGACCGGGAGATACGCAGTATTTT. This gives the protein CASSVGPGDTQYF. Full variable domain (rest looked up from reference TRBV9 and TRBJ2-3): DSGVTQTPKHLITATGQRVTLRCSPRSGDLSVYWYQQSLDQGLQFLIQYYNGEERAKGNILERFSAQQFPDLHSELNLSSLELGDSALYFCASSVGPGDTQYFGPGTRLTVL.

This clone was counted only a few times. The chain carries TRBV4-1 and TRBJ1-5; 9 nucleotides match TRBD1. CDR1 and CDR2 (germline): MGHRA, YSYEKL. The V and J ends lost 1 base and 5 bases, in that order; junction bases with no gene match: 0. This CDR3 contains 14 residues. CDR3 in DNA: TGCGCCAGCAGCCAAGGACAGGGGGATCAGCCCCAGCATTTT. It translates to CASSQGQGDQPQHF.

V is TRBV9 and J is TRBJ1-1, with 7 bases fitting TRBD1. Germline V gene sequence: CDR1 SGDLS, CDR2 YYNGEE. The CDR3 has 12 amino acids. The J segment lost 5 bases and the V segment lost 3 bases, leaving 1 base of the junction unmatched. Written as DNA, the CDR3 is TGTGCCAGCAGCGCCAGGGGGACTGAAGCTTTCTTT. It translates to CASSARGTEAFF.

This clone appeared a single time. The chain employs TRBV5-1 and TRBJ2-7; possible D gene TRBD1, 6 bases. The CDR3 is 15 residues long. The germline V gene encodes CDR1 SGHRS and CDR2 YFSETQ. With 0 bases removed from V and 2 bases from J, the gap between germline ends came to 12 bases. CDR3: CASSLGGLSAYEQYF. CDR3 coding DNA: TGCGCCAGCAGCTTGGGGGGGCTCTCCGCCTACGAGCAGTACTTC.

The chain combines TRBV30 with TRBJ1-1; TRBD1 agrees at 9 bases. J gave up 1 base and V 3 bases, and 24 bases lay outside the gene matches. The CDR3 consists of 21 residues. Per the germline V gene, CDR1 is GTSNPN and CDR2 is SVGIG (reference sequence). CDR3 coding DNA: TGTGCCTGGAGCGGGCTAGGGGGGTTGGTACAGGGGGCTTGGGGGAACACTGAAGCTTTCTTT. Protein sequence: CAWSGLGGLVQGAWGNTEAFF.

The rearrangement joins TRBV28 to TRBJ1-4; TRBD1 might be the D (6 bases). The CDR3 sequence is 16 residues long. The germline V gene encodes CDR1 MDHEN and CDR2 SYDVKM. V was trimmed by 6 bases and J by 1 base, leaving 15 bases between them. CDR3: CASSKGGGGTNEKLFF. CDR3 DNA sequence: TGTGCCAGCAGCAAAGGGGGAGGGGGAACTAATGAAAAACTGTTTTTT. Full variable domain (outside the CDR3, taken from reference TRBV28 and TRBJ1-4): DVKVTQSSRYLVKRTGEKVFLECVQDMDHENMFWYRQDPGLGLRLIYFSYDVKMKEKGDIPEGYSVSREKKERFSLILESASTNQTSMYLCASSKGGGGTNEKLFFGSGTQLSVL.

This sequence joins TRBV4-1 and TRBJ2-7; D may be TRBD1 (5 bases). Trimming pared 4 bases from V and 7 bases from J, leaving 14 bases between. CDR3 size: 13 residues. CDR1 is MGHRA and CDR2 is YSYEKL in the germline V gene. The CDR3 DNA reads TGCGCCAGCAGCCTCCCAGGGATTCCAGAGCAGTACTTC. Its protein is CASSLPGIPEQYF.

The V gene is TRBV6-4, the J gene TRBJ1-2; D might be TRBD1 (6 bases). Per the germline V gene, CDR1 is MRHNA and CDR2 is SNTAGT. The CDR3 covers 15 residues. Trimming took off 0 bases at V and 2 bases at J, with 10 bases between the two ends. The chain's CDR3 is CASSDSSTGNYGYTF. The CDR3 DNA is TGTGCCAGCAGTGACTCGTCCACAGGGAACTATGGCTACACCTTC.

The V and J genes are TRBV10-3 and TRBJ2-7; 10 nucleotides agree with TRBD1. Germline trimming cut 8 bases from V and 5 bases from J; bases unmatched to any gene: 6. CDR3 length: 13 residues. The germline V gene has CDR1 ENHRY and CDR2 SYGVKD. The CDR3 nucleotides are TGTGCCATCGGGGCCGGGACAGGGGACGAGCAGTACTTC. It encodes CAIGAGTGDEQYF.

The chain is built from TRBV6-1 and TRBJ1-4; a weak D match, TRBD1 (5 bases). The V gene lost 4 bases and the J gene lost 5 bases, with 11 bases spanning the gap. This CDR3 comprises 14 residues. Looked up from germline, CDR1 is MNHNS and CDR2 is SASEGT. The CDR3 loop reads CASSAGTANEKLFF. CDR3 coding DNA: TGTGCCAGCAGTGCCGGGACGGCGAATGAAAAACTGTTTTTT.

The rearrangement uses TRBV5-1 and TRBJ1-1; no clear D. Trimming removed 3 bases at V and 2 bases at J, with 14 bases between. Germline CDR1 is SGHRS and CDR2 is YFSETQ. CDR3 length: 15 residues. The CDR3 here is CASSSAWAANTEAFF. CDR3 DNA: TGCGCCAGCAGCTCCGCCTGGGCGGCCAACACTGAAGCTTTCTTT.

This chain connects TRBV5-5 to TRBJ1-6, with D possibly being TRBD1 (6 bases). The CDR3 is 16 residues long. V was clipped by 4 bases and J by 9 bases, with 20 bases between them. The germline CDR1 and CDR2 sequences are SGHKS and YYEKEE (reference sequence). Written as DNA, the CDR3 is TGTGCCAGCAGCCAACAATCGGGGGCAGCGGGTTCACCCCTCCACTTT. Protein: CASSQQSGAAGSPLHF.

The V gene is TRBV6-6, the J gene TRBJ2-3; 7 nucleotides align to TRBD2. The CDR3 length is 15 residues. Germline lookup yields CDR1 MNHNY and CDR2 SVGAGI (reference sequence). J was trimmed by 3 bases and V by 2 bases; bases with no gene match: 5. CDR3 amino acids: CASSYGGGRTDTQYF. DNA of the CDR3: TGTGCCAGCAGTTACGGGGGGGGAAGAACAGATACGCAGTATTTT.

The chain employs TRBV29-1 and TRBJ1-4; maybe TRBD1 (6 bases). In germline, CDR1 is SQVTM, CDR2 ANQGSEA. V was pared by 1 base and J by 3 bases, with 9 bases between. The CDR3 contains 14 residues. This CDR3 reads CSVEGGQANEKLFF. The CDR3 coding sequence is TGCAGCGTTGAAGGGGGGCAGGCTAATGAAAAACTGTTTTTT.

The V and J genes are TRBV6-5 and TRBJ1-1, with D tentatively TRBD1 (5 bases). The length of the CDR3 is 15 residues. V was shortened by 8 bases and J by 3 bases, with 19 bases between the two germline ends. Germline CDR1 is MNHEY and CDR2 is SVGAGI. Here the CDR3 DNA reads TGTGCCAGCGGCAGCCCTCAGGGTAGGGACACTGAAGCTTTCTTT. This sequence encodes CASGSPQGRDTEAFF.

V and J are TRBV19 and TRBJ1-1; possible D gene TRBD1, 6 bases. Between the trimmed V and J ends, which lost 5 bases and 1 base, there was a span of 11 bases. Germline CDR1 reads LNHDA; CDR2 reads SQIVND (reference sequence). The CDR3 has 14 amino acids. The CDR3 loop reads CASSPGHGNTEAFF. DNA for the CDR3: TGTGCCAGTAGTCCGGGACATGGGAACACTGAAGCTTTCTTT.

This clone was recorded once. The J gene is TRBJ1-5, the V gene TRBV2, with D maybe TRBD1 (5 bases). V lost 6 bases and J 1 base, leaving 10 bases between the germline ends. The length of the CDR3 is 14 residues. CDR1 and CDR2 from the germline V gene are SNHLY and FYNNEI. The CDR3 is CASSTWGSNQPQHF. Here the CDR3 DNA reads TGTGCCAGCAGCACGTGGGGGAGCAATCAGCCCCAGCATTTT.

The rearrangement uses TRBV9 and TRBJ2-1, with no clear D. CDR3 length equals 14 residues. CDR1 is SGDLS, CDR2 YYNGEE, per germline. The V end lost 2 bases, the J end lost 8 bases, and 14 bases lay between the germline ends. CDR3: CASSVGVGKDEQFF. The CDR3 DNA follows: TGTGCCAGCAGCGTGGGTGTAGGGAAGGATGAGCAGTTCTTC.

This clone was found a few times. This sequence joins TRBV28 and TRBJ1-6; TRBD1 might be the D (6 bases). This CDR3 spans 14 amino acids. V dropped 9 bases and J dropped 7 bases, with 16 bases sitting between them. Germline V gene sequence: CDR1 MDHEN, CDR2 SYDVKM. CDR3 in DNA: TGTGCCAGTCGCGTGGGGCAGGGGAATTCACCCCTCCACTTT. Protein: CASRVGQGNSPLHF.

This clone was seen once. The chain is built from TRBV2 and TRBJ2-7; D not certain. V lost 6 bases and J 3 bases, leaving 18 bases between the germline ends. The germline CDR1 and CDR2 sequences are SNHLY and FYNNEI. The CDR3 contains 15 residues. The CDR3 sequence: CASSWVYTQSYEQYF. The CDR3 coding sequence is TGTGCCAGCAGCTGGGTATATACACAGAGCTACGAGCAGTACTTC. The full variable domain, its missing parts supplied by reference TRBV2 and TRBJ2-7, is EPEVTQTPSHQVTQMGQEVILRCVPISNHLYFYWYRQILGQKVEFLVSFYNNEISEKSEIFDDQFSVERPDGSNFTLKIRSTKLEDSAMYFCASSWVYTQSYEQYFGPGTRLTVT.

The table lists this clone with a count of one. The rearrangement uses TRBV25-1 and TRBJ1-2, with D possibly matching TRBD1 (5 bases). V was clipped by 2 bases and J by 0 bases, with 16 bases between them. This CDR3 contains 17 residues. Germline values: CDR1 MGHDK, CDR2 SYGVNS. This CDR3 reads CASSEKGLVRANYGYTF. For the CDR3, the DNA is TGTGCCAGCAGTGAAAAGGGACTGGTGCGTGCTAACTATGGCTACACCTTC.

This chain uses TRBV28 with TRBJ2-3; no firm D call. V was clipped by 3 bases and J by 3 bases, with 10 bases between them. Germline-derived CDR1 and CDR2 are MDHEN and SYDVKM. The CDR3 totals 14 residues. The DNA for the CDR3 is TGTGCCAGCAGTTTGGGCAGAGCAACAGATACGCAGTATTTT. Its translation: CASSLGRATDTQYF.